The 13 T cell receptor beta chains given below trace back to one sample, sequenced in a study of neurological immune-mediated disorders (dated by TCRdb to about 2019). The library was made by 5' RACE. Sequencing relied on an Illumina HiSeq 2500. TCRdb ran its own pipeline on the public reads, namely fastp trimming at Q25 and MiXCR clone calling, and kept in-frame beta chains. CDR3 protein duplicates are merged, each entry listing the most common genes and DNA. For this sample the table gives some 43,000 distinct CDR3 sequences, of which approximately 2.4% were detected only once. The top ten hold about 12% of the sample. Sequencing input: PBMCs. The receptors were sampled from a young man with multiple sclerosis.

This clonotype was picked up many times. The genes are TRBV5-1 and TRBJ2-5; no firm D call. The CDR3 totals 14 residues. Trimming removed 4 bases at V and 5 bases at J, with 15 bases between. CDR1 SGHRS and CDR2 YFSETQ come from the germline V gene. The CDR3 loop reads CASSPNPPTETQYF. CDR3 sequence (DNA): TGCGCCAGCAGCCCCAACCCCCCGACGGAGACCCAGTACTTC.

This clonotype was found many times. This chain uses TRBV20-1 with TRBJ2-5; 11 nucleotides align to TRBD1. CDR1 and CDR2 from the germline V gene are DFQATT and SNEGSKA (reference sequence). There are 15 residues in the CDR3. Trimming at V came to 2 bases and at J to 4 bases, leaving 6 bases not matched to a gene. DNA for the CDR3: TGCAGTGCTAGAAGGTCGGGACAGGGGGGAGAGACCCAGTACTTC. Protein sequence: CSARRSGQGGETQYF.

The genes are TRBV5-1 and TRBJ2-2, with a possible D match to TRBD1 (6 bases). The germline V and J ends were trimmed by 1 base and 1 base, with 8 bases remaining between them. The V gene's germline CDR1 is SGHRS and CDR2 YFSETQ. This CDR3 comprises 15 residues. The CDR3 nucleotides are TGCGCCAGCAGCTTGTGGGGGCAGAACACCGGGGAGCTGTTTTTT. Residues: CASSLWGQNTGELFF.

The chain carries TRBV20-1 and TRBJ2-3, with no clear D. This CDR3 has 12 residues. V was shortened by 6 bases and J by 4 bases, with 11 bases between the two germline ends. Germline CDR1 and CDR2: DFQATT and SNEGSKA (reference sequence). DNA for the CDR3: TGCAGTGCGCGGACCGGACCAGATACGCAGTATTTT. This codes for CSARTGPDTQYF.

This clonotype showed up many times. The CDR3 bases are TGCAGTGCTAGAGACATGTACCGGGACAGGCAAGAGACCCAGTACTTC. It translates to CSARDMYRDRQETQYF. The chain has TRBV20-1 and TRBJ2-5; 8 bases are shared with TRBD1. With V trimmed by 0 bases and J by 2 bases, 8 bases remained unmatched. Germline V gene data show CDR1 as DFQATT and CDR2 as SNEGSKA (reference sequence). This CDR3 is 16 amino acids long.

This clonotype was seen many times. The chain employs TRBV6-5 and TRBJ2-1; D gene ambiguous. The ends were cut back, 2 bases at V and 5 bases at J, with 10 bases in the middle. The CDR3 is made up of 14 amino acids. Germline-derived CDR1 and CDR2 are MNHEY and SVGAGI. CDR3 in DNA: TGTGCCAGCAGTTACCAACAGCGTAACAATGAGCAGTTCTTC. Protein product: CASSYQQRNNEQFF.

This clonotype was counted ten times or more. V gene TRBV7-9 combines with J gene TRBJ1-1; no reliable D call. The CDR3 is made up of 12 amino acids. With 1 base removed from V and 7 bases from J, the gap between germline ends came to 7 bases. Per the germline V gene, CDR1 is SEHNR and CDR2 is FQNEAQ (reference sequence). CDR3 sequence: CASSLVGYEAFF. The CDR3 coding sequence is TGTGCCAGCAGCTTAGTTGGGTATGAAGCTTTCTTT.

In this sample, this clonotype turned up many times. The chain recombines TRBV7-9 with TRBJ2-5; D is unclear. Trimming cost V 3 bases and J 1 base, with 6 bases left between them. This CDR3 spans 13 amino acids. Looked up from germline, CDR1 is SEHNR and CDR2 is FQNEAQ (reference sequence). The CDR3 sequence is CASSFDSQETQYF. Here the CDR3 DNA reads TGTGCCAGCAGCTTCGACTCCCAAGAGACCCAGTACTTC.

This clonotype was counted ten times or more. The rearrangement joins TRBV5-1 to TRBJ2-1; 9 bases are a match to TRBD2. The CDR3 has 15 amino acids. CDR1 SGHRS and CDR2 YFSETQ come from the germline V gene. V was clipped by 2 bases and J by 3 bases; unmatched bases: 3. The CDR3 is CASSLTSGYYNEQFF. DNA for the CDR3: TGCGCCAGCAGCTTAACTAGCGGGTACTACAATGAGCAGTTCTTC.

This clonotype has at least ten counts. This chain connects TRBV7-2 to TRBJ2-3, with 8 positions matching TRBD1. With V trimmed by 2 bases and J by 4 bases, 5 bases remained unmatched. From germline, CDR1 is SGHTA and CDR2 FQGNSA. The CDR3 is 15 amino acids. The CDR3 bases are TGTGCCAGCAGCTTACGACAGGGGATGGCAGATACGCAGTATTTT. As protein: CASSLRQGMADTQYF.

This clonotype was detected ten times or more. The rearrangement joins TRBV7-6 to TRBJ2-2; 7 bases map to TRBD1. Germline loops: CDR1 SGHVS, CDR2 FNYEAQ. Trimming at V came to 5 bases and at J to 3 bases, leaving 3 bases not matched to a gene. This CDR3 has 14 residues. DNA for the CDR3: TGTGCCAGCAGCCCGACAGGGCACACCGGGGAGCTGTTTTTT. Its protein product is CASSPTGHTGELFF.

The rearrangement uses TRBV6-6 and TRBJ2-1, with 12 bases aligning to TRBD2. V gave up 5 bases and J gave up 8 bases; unmatched junction bases: 7. The CDR3 has 15 residues. CDR1 is MNHNY and CDR2 is SVGAGI in the germline V gene (reference sequence). CDR3 sequence: CASSEGLAGLDEQFF. CDR3 DNA sequence: TGTGCCAGCAGTGAGGGACTAGCGGGTCTCGATGAGCAGTTCTTC.

There are a few counts of this clonotype. The chain joins TRBV6-6 to TRBJ2-3; possibly TRBD2 for D (7 bases). CDR1 is MNHNY, CDR2 SVGAGI, per germline (reference sequence). This CDR3 is built from 15 residues. Trimming cost V 5 bases and J 0 bases, with 12 bases left between them. The CDR3 nucleotides are TGTGCCAGCAGTCGGGGGGCGTTTAGCACAGATACGCAGTATTTT. Translated: CASSRGAFSTDTQYF.